One sample yielded the 8 T cell receptor beta chains listed below, sequenced in a study of T-cell reconstitution after alpha-beta-depleted transplantation in children. Unique molecular identifiers were incorporated when the TCRbeta library was constructed. TCRdb re-called the PCR reads through MiXCR, storing one row per CDR3 protein. The data contain about 250,000 distinct CDR3 sequences, about 24% of them seen just once; the ten biggest clones take up roughly 5%. This specimen was PBMCs, mostly from graft donor cells, taken 360 days after TCRalphabeta/CD19-depleted stem cell transplant. The receptors come from a female patient aged 2-10 years who had a stem cell transplant for congenital amegakaryocytic thrombocytopenia, so the T cells may come from the graft donor.

A single count supports this clonotype. V usage is TRBV4-3 and J usage is TRBJ2-2, with 10 bases lining up with TRBD2. This CDR3 contains 18 residues. CDR1 and CDR2 from the germline V gene are LGHNA and YSLEER. Unmatched junction bases numbered 5, after V lost 0 bases and J lost 1 base. The DNA for the CDR3 is TGCGCCAGCAGCCAAGATTCTAGCGGGAGCGTGAACACCGGGGAGCTGTTTTTT. Its protein product is CASSQDSSGSVNTGELFF.

This clonotype was detected only a few times. The rearrangement links TRBV7-3 to TRBJ1-3; a possible D gene is TRBD1 (5 bases). The CDR3 is 14 residues long. Germline values: CDR1 SGHTA, CDR2 FQGTGA. Trimming took off 5 bases at V and 0 bases at J, with 8 bases between the two ends. The CDR3 is CASSPGGSGNTIYF. The DNA for the CDR3 is TGTGCCAGCAGCCCCGGGGGCTCTGGAAACACCATATATTTT. Based on the CDR3 plus reference TRBV7-3 and TRBJ1-3, the full variable domain is GAGVSQTPSNKVTEKGKYVELRCDPISGHTALYWYRQSLGQGPEFLIYFQGTGAADDSGLPNDRFFAVRPEGSVSTLKIQRTERGDSAVYLCASSPGGSGNTIYFGEGSWLTVV.

The V call is TRBV7-9, the J call TRBJ2-3; a possible D gene is TRBD2 (5 bases). Germline V gene sequence: CDR1 SEHNR, CDR2 FQNEAQ (reference sequence). The CDR3 totals 16 residues. The V end was cut by 4 bases, the J end by 6 bases, with 20 bases between. The CDR3 DNA is TGTGCCAGCAGCTACTTGATAGCGAAAAAGTTGGATACGCAGTATTTT. Protein: CASSYLIAKKLDTQYF.

V usage is TRBV20-1 and J usage is TRBJ1-5; no definite D call. V lost 3 bases and J lost 0, with 15 bases in between. The CDR3 is 16 amino acids. Germline V gene data show CDR1 as DFQATT and CDR2 as SNEGSKA (reference sequence). As DNA, the CDR3 is TGCAGTGCTAGTGGCTGGGGTGGAGGTAGCAATCAGCCCCAGCATTTT. Protein: CSASGWGGGSNQPQHF.

The rearrangement links TRBV24-1 to TRBJ1-5; D gene uncertain. The germline V gene encodes CDR1 KGHDR and CDR2 SFDVKD. V was cut by 4 bases and J by 3 bases, with 21 bases left in between. CDR3 length: 18 residues. The CDR3 DNA reads as TGTGCCACCAGTGACTCTAAACTCGCCACGGGGAACAATCAGCCCCAGCATTTT. Its translation: CATSDSKLATGNNQPQHF.

This clonotype was observed a few times. The chain links TRBV9 to TRBJ2-1; D perhaps matches TRBD2 (7 bases). V shed 0 bases and J shed 7 bases, with 29 bases lying between them. Germline V CDR1 and CDR2: SGDLS, YYNGEE. The CDR3 is made up of 20 amino acids. As DNA, the CDR3 is TGTGCCAGCAGCGTAGAATTCTATAAGGGGGGGCTTCAGGGTGAAAATGAGCAGTTCTTC. Its protein is CASSVEFYKGGLQGENEQFF.

In its sample, this clonotype was seen a few times. The rearrangement uses TRBV5-1 and TRBJ1-6, with TRBD1 as a possible D gene (5 bases). The CDR3 sequence is 17 residues long. Per the germline V gene, CDR1 is SGHRS and CDR2 is YFSETQ. V gave up 0 bases and J gave up 5 bases, with 15 bases separating them. This CDR3 is CASSLGPPGPDNSPLHF. The CDR3 bases are TGCGCCAGCAGCTTGGGTCCGCCAGGGCCGGATAATTCACCCCTCCACTTT. Based on the CDR3 plus reference TRBV5-1 and TRBJ1-6, the full variable domain is KAGVTQTPRYLIKTRGQQVTLSCSPISGHRSVSWYQQTPGQGLQFLFEYFSETQRNKGNFPGRFSGRQFSNSRSEMNVSTLELGDSALYLCASSLGPPGPDNSPLHFGNGTRLTVT.

The gene calls are TRBV20-1 and TRBJ2-1; 13 nucleotides line up with TRBD2. There are 15 residues in the CDR3. V was pared by 3 bases and J by 7 bases, with 6 bases of the junction left unmatched. Per the germline V gene, CDR1 is DFQATT and CDR2 is SNEGSKA (reference sequence). The CDR3 DNA is TGCAGTGCTAGTGTTCGGACTAGCGGGAGTAATGAGCAGTTCTTC. Protein sequence: CSASVRTSGSNEQFF.